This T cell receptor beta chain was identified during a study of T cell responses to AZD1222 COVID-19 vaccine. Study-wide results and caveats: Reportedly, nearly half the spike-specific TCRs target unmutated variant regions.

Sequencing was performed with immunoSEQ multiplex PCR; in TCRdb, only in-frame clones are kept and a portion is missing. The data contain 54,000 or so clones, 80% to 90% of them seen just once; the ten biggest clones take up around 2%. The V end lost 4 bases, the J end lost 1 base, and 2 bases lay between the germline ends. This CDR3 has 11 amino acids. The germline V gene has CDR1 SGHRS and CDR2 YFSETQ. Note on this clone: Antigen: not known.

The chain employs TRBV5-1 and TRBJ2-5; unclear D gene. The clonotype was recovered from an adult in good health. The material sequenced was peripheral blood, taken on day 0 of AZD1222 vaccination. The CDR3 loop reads CASSIQETQYF. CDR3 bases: TGCGCCAGCAGCATCCAAGAGACCCAGTACTTC.